Following are 16 T cell receptor beta chains from one sample sequenced in a study of radiation and T cells in renal cell carcinoma. The treatment was: treatment-naive control, cytoreductive nephrectomy. Using immunoSEQ multiplex PCR, the repertoire was profiled, and TCRdb retains in-frame clones only, with some absent. The data hold approximately 14,000 clones, with around 60% observed a single time. This material consisted of tumor tissue, taken from a patient whose treatment was nephrectomy without radiotherapy. Every receptor here comes from a man aged 45-65 years with renal cell carcinoma.

The chain employs TRBV7-2 and TRBJ1-2; 7 bases match TRBD1. This CDR3 spans 16 amino acids. V lost 3 bases, J lost 5 bases, and 12 bases stayed unmatched. CDR1 is SGHTA and CDR2 is FQGNSA in the germline V gene. This CDR3 is CASSLSKRQGEYGYTF. CDR3 nucleotides: TGTGCCAGCAGCTTGAGTAAGAGACAGGGAGAATATGGCTACACCTTC. The full variable domain, its missing parts supplied by reference TRBV7-2 and TRBJ1-2, is GAGVSQSPSNKVTEKGKDVELRCDPISGHTALYWYRQSLGQGLEFLIYFQGNSAPDKSGLPSDRFSAERTGGSVSTLTIQRTQQEDSAVYLCASSLSKRQGEYGYTFGSGTRLTVV.

This clone was found a few times. This chain joins TRBV6-1 and TRBJ1-5; D gene unclear. The CDR3 sequence is 14 residues long. Germline V gene data show CDR1 as MNHNS and CDR2 as SASEGT. V lost 2 bases and J lost 0, with 5 bases in between. CDR3 region: CASSEMYSNQPQHF. CDR3 DNA: TGTGCCAGCAGTGAAATGTATAGCAATCAGCCCCAGCATTTT.

By share, this clone counts as medium-sized. V gene TRBV7-9 combines with J gene TRBJ1-1, with unresolved D. The CDR3 has 14 residues. Between the trimmed V and J ends, which lost 2 bases and 0 bases, there was a span of 7 bases. In germline, CDR1 is SEHNR, CDR2 FQNEAQ (reference sequence). The CDR3: CASSLSSVNTEAFF. CDR3 nucleotide sequence: TGTGCCAGCAGCTTAAGTTCGGTGAACACTGAAGCTTTCTTT.

This rearrangement joins TRBV7-9 to TRBJ1-1; 9 bases agree with TRBD1. This CDR3 has 16 residues. J was trimmed by 7 bases and V by 3 bases; bases with no gene match: 12. In germline, CDR1 is SEHNR, CDR2 FQNEAQ (reference sequence). CDR3 coding DNA: TGTGCCAGCAGCTTCGGGTCGCCGCGACAGGGGGTTGAAGCTTTCTTT. Its protein product is CASSFGSPRQGVEAFF.

The gene calls are TRBV7-2 and TRBJ2-3; 8 bases agree with TRBD2. Germline CDR1 and CDR2: SGHTA and FQGNSA. The CDR3 is 18 amino acids. Unmatched junction bases numbered 15, after V lost 5 bases and J lost 2 bases. The CDR3 DNA is TGTGCCAGCAGCCCTAGAAGAGGACTAGCAGAAATCACAGATACGCAGTATTTT. Amino acid sequence: CASSPRRGLAEITDTQYF.

The gene calls are TRBV7-2 and TRBJ2-7; no firm D call. The V end was cut by 3 bases, the J end by 4 bases, with 16 bases between. The CDR3 is made up of 15 amino acids. Germline V gives CDR1 SGHTA, CDR2 FQGNSA. CDR3 DNA sequence: TGTGCCAGCAGCTTTCTTGCCGGCGGAGAGTACGAGCAGTACTTC. Translation gives CASSFLAGGEYEQYF.

The CDR3 DNA sequence: TGTGCCAGCAGCTTGGAAGGTACTAATGCTGAAGCTTTCTTT. Residues: CASSLEGTNAEAFF. The rearrangement links TRBV11-3 to TRBJ1-1; D unresolved. There are 14 residues in the CDR3. Germline V gives CDR1 SGHNT, CDR2 YENEEA. Trimming left V 3 bases short and J 6 bases short, with 14 bases between.

This clone was seen a handful of times. This chain links TRBV27 with TRBJ1-2; D ambiguous. V gave up 5 bases and J gave up 8 bases, with 21 bases separating them. This CDR3 has 15 amino acids. Germline V lookup: CDR1 MNHEY, CDR2 SMNVEV (reference sequence). CDR3 bases: TGTGCCAGCAGTCAAAGGGCCAGCACCTTTGGGGGCTACACCTTC. It specifies CASSQRASTFGGYTF.

The genes are TRBV5-1 and TRBJ1-1; the D gene is possibly TRBD1 (6 bases). Trimming shortened V by 1 base and J by 2 bases, and 9 bases separated the two germline ends. Germline V gene sequence: CDR1 SGHRS, CDR2 YFSETQ. The CDR3 loop spans 14 amino acids. CDR3 nucleotides: TGCGCCAGCAGCTTGAGGGACACTAACACTGAAGCTTTCTTT. Protein: CASSLRDTNTEAFF.

This clone was seen only a few times. The genes are TRBV18 and TRBJ1-2; a weak D match, TRBD1 (6 bases). Trimming removed 3 bases at V and 2 bases at J, with 7 bases between. Germline CDR1 KGHSH, CDR2 LQKENI. This CDR3 region has 13 residues. The CDR3 DNA reads TGTGCCAGCTCACCCGGGACAAACTATGGCTACACCTTC. It specifies CASSPGTNYGYTF.

CDR3 nucleotides: TGTGCCAGCAGCGTAGGGGGTGGAACCTACGAGCAGTACTTC. It is translated as CASSVGGGTYEQYF. This chain links TRBV9 with TRBJ2-7; unclear D gene. The CDR3 totals 14 residues. V lost 0 bases, J lost 2 bases, and 9 bases lay in between. Germline V gene lookup returns CDR1 SGDLS and CDR2 YYNGEE. The variable domain in full, completed from reference TRBV9 and TRBJ2-7, reads DSGVTQTPKHLITATGQRVTLRCSPRSGDLSVYWYQQSLDQGLQFLIQYYNGEERAKGNILERFSAQQFPDLHSELNLSSLELGDSALYFCASSVGGGTYEQYFGPGTRLTVT.

The chain has TRBV7-3 and TRBJ1-2; TRBD1 agrees at 9 bases. CDR1 and CDR2 (germline): SGHTA, FQGTGA. J gave up 6 bases and V 4 bases, and 9 bases lay outside the gene matches. The CDR3 totals 15 residues. The CDR3 DNA follows: TGTGCCAGCAGCTCTACAGGGGGCGCGGGTAATGGCTACACCTTC. Translated, it gives CASSSTGGAGNGYTF.

The gene calls are TRBV11-3 and TRBJ1-1, with 7 positions matching TRBD1. CDR3 length: 13 residues. Germline CDR1 reads SGHNT; CDR2 reads YENEEA. V lost 6 bases to trimming and J lost 4 bases; unmatched junction nucleotides: 5. The CDR3 DNA reads as TGTGCCAGCAGACGAACAGGGGTCACTGAAGCTTTCTTT. Its translation is CASRRTGVTEAFF.

The chain has TRBV30 and TRBJ1-2; D gene unclear. Trimming pared 0 bases from V and 4 bases from J, leaving 6 bases between. The CDR3 contains 12 residues. Germline-derived CDR1 and CDR2 are GTSNPN and SVGIG (reference sequence). CDR3 in DNA: TGTGCCTGGAGTGTCCTCAGCTATGGCTACACCTTC. This sequence encodes CAWSVLSYGYTF.

This clone was observed a few times. The rearrangement joins TRBV5-1 to TRBJ1-3, with D possibly TRBD1 on 5 matching bases. Trimming pared 4 bases from V and 2 bases from J, leaving 13 bases between. This CDR3 spans 15 amino acids. Germline V gene sequence: CDR1 SGHRS, CDR2 YFSETQ. The CDR3 loop reads CASSLWGATGNTIYF. The CDR3 nucleotides are TGCGCCAGCAGCCTTTGGGGCGCCACTGGAAACACCATATATTTT. The full variable domain, with the rest looked up from reference TRBV5-1 and TRBJ1-3, is KAGVTQTPRYLIKTRGQQVTLSCSPISGHRSVSWYQQTPGQGLQFLFEYFSETQRNKGNFPGRFSGRQFSNSRSEMNVSTLELGDSALYLCASSLWGATGNTIYFGEGSWLTVV.

The gene calls are TRBV5-1 and TRBJ2-2; TRBD1 matches 7 bases. This CDR3 comprises 15 residues. With 3 bases clipped from V and 7 bases from J, the junction kept 9 bases outside the gene matches. CDR1 is SGHRS and CDR2 is YFSETQ in the germline V gene. The CDR3 region is CASSSQGMGSGELFF. The DNA of the CDR3 is TGCGCCAGCAGCTCACAGGGGATGGGAAGCGGGGAGCTGTTTTTT.